The clone carrying this T cell receptor beta chain occurred once. This entry belongs to a study of blood T cell repertoires in COVID-19. Study summary: Samples of COVID-19 (acute and convalescent) were obtained from the United States, Italy and Spain. T cells, B-cell-depleted T cells, or PBMCs provided the cDNA or gDNA that served as material.

Per the study methods: Reference gene primer amplification in the assay estimated nucleated cell counts. Only in-frame clones appear in the TCRdb table, and some are missing; sequencing was by immunoSEQ multiplex PCR. V and J calls and clone size are those listed in that table; D and trimming were worked out from the DNA. Found here are about 150,000 clones, roughly nine tenths of them singletons; the top ten hold roughly 15%. The V gene's germline CDR1 is LNHDA and CDR2 SQIVND (reference sequence). The junction had 6 bases not matched to a gene; V was cut back by 4 bases and J by 4 bases. The CDR3 sequence is 15 residues long.

The chain couples TRBV19 to TRBJ2-2; 7 positions agree with TRBD1. Material for sequencing was peripheral blood. The source of this sequence is a woman aged 40 to 55 with acute or convalescent COVID-19. The CDR3 DNA sequence: TGTGCCAGTAGTAAGGGACAGCGCGGCACCGGGGAGCTGTTTTTT. Its protein product is CASSKGQRGTGELFF.